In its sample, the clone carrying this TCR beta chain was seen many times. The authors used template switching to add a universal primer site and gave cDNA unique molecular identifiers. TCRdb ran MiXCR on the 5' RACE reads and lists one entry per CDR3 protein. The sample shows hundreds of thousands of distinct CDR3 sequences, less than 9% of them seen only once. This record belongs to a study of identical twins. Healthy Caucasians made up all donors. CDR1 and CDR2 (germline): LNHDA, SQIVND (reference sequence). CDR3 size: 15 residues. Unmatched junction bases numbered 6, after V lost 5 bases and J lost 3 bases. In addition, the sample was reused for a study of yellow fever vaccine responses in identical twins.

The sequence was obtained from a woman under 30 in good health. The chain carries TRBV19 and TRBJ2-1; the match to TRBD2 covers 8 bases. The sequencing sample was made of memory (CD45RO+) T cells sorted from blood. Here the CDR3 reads CASSAGGGHYNEQFF. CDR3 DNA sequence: TGTGCCAGTAGTGCTGGCGGGGGGCACTACAATGAGCAGTTCTTC.